This T cell receptor beta chain appears in the sequencing data of a study of patients and donors after allogeneic stem cell transplantation. TCRdb redid the calling of the RT-PCR reads with MiXCR, one entry per CDR3 protein. Of 70,000 to 100,000 distinct CDR3 sequences in the sample, approximately 5.2% were seen once. Germline V gene data show CDR1 as MDHEN and CDR2 as SYDVKM. V shed 4 bases and J shed 10 bases, with 19 bases lying between them. CDR3 length equals 14 residues. The TCR originated in a human donor who was either an allogeneic HSCT recipient or a stem cell or donor lymphocyte infusion donor (not recorded which). It is not recorded whose cells these are; they may come from a transplant donor. The specimen sequenced was blood, either unsorted or a sorted T cell fraction (not recorded which). This chain links TRBV28 with TRBJ2-5; no definite D call. This CDR3 reads CASSSPALRDIQYF. In DNA, the CDR3 is TGTGCCAGCAGTTCCCCCGCCTTAAGAGACATCCAGTACTTC.